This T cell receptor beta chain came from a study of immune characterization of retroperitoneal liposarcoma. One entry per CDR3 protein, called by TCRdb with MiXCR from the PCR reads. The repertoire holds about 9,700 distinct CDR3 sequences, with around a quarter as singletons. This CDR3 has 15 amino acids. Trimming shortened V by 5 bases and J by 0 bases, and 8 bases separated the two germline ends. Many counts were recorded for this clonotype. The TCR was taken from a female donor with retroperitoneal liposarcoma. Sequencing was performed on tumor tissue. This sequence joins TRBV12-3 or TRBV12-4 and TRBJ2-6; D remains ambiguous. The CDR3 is CASSTISSGANVLTF. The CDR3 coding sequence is TGTGCCAGCAGTACCATATCCTCTGGGGCCAACGTCCTGACTTTC.